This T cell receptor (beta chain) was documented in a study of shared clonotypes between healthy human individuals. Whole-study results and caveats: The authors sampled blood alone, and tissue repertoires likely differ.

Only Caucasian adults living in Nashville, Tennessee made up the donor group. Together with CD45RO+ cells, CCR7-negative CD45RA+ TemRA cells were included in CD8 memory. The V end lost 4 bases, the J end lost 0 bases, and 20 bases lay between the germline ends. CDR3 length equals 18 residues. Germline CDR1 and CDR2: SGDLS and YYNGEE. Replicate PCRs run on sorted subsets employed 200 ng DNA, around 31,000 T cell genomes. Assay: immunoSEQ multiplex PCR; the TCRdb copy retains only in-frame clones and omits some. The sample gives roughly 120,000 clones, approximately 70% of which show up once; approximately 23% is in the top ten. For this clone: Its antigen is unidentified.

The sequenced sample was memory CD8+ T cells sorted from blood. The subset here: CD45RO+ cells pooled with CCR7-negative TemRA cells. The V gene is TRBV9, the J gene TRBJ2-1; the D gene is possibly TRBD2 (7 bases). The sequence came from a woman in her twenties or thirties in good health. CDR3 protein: CASSLRRGGGSSYNEQFF. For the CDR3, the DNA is TGTGCCAGCAGCCTCCGTAGAGGCGGGGGCAGCTCCTACAATGAGCAGTTCTTC.